The 26 T cell receptor beta chains listed next were all sequenced from one sample in a study of CD8 T cells in ankylosing spondylitis (dated 2017 in TCRdb). Libraries were built with 5' RACE. Sequencing took place on an Illumina HiSeq 2500. TCRdb reprocessed the public reads (quality trimming at Q25 with fastp, clone calling with MiXCR) and kept in-frame beta chains. Duplicate CDR3 protein sequences are folded into a single record with the most common DNA and genes. This sample is represented by about 400,000 distinct CDR3 sequences; around 20% of them were singletons. Clones ranked in the top ten supply 13% of the sample. Sequenced sample: blood, either unsorted or a sorted T cell fraction (not recorded which). These receptors were taken from a male donor with ankylosing spondylitis or in good health (not recorded which).

This clonotype was detected only a few times. The chain recombines TRBV9 with TRBJ1-1; tentative D call: TRBD1 (5 bases). V was clipped by 0 bases and J by 8 bases, with 14 bases between them. The CDR3 runs to 14 residues. Germline V gene lookup returns CDR1 SGDLS and CDR2 YYNGEE. The CDR3 loop is CASSVEGLSPEAFF. The CDR3 coding sequence is TGTGCCAGCAGCGTAGAGGGGCTAAGCCCCGAAGCTTTCTTT.

In this sample, this clonotype turned up a few times. This chain links TRBV7-9 with TRBJ2-7; D possibly corresponds to TRBD1 (8 bases). CDR1 and CDR2 (germline): SEHNR, FQNEAQ (reference sequence). The length of the CDR3 is 16 residues. Trimming took 5 bases from V and 3 from J, leaving 20 bases between them. DNA of the CDR3: TGTGCCAGCAGCCCTTGGGGGGGACAGGTTAACTACGAGCAGTACTTC. This sequence encodes CASSPWGGQVNYEQYF.

This clonotype was counted between two and nine times. The chain has TRBV4-1 and TRBJ2-1, with TRBD2 matching over 10 bases. CDR3 size: 15 residues. In germline, CDR1 is MGHRA, CDR2 YSYEKL. V shed 5 bases, J shed 9 bases, and the junction held 10 bases outside the gene matches. CDR3 coding DNA: TGCGCCAGCAGCGTCTTAGCGGGGGGTGATGGTGAGCAGTTCTTC. Translating gives CASSVLAGGDGEQFF.

This clonotype was observed a few times. The chain joins TRBV10-3 to TRBJ2-2, with TRBD1 as a possible D gene (6 bases). Trimming shortened V by 3 bases and J by 1 base, and 9 bases separated the two germline ends. This CDR3 contains 15 residues. Per the germline V gene, CDR1 is ENHRY and CDR2 is SYGVKD. The CDR3 region has the DNA TGTGCCATCAGTGACCCGGGACAGAACACCGGGGAGCTGTTTTTT. Protein product: CAISDPGQNTGELFF.

In its sample, this clonotype was seen a few times. The genes are TRBV4-1 and TRBJ2-1; D ambiguous. The CDR3 loop spans 14 amino acids. Germline V CDR1 and CDR2: MGHRA, YSYEKL. V was clipped by 1 base and J by 5 bases, with 9 bases between them. CDR3: CASSQVGLNNEQFF. The CDR3 DNA sequence: TGCGCCAGCAGCCAAGTTGGCCTGAACAATGAGCAGTTCTTC.

This clonotype was counted only a few times. The chain carries TRBV28 and TRBJ1-4; D is undetermined. CDR3 length: 12 residues. Germline loops: CDR1 MDHEN, CDR2 SYDVKM. Trimming left V 6 bases short and J 6 bases short, with 8 bases between. The CDR3, as DNA: TGTGCCAGCAGCCCGTTCGATGAAAAACTGTTTTTT. Its protein product is CASSPFDEKLFF.

This clonotype occurred a few times. The genes are TRBV15 and TRBJ2-1; D gene uncertain. Germline V gives CDR1 LNHNV, CDR2 YYDKDF (reference sequence). The CDR3 is made up of 12 amino acids. Trimming cost V 5 bases and J 7 bases, with 9 bases left between them. CDR3 sequence (DNA): TGTGCCACCAGCCCAGTCGGTAATGAGCAGTTCTTC. Protein: CATSPVGNEQFF.

In this sample, this clonotype turned up a few times. The rearrangement uses TRBV3-1 and TRBJ1-4, with D unresolved. The CDR3 sequence is 12 residues long. Germline V gene data show CDR1 as LGHDT and CDR2 as YNNKEL (reference sequence). V shed 3 bases and J shed 7 bases, with 6 bases lying between them. The CDR3 loop is CASSQGSEKLFF. For the CDR3, the DNA is TGTGCCAGCAGCCAGGGGAGTGAAAAACTGTTTTTT.

V and J are TRBV12-3 or TRBV12-4 and TRBJ2-2; D not resolved. V dropped 6 bases and J dropped 3 bases, with 8 bases sitting between them. This CDR3 spans 13 amino acids. The CDR3, as DNA: TGTGCCAGCAGCGCGACTTACACCGGGGAGCTGTTTTTT. Its protein product is CASSATYTGELFF.

The rearrangement uses TRBV6-2 or TRBV6-3 and TRBJ2-3; the match to TRBD2 covers 7 bases. The V gene end was trimmed by 10 bases and the J gene end by 2 bases; junction bases not matched to a gene: 12. CDR3 length equals 15 residues. CDR1 and CDR2 from the germline V gene are MNHEY and SVGEGT. CDR3 DNA sequence: TGTGCCACCCTATTGGGAGCGGGGTCCACAGATACGCAGTATTTT. Translation: CATLLGAGSTDTQYF.

This clonotype was observed a single time. The rearrangement joins TRBV7-6 to TRBJ2-2, with a weak D call TRBD2 (5 bases). This CDR3 is built from 17 residues. Trimming shortened V by 0 bases and J by 2 bases, and 13 bases separated the two germline ends. In germline, CDR1 is SGHVS, CDR2 FNYEAQ. The CDR3 spells CASSLAPGEPNTGELFF. The CDR3 DNA is TGTGCCAGCAGCTTAGCCCCCGGGGAACCAAACACCGGGGAGCTGTTTTTT.

In its sample, this clonotype was seen a few times. V gene TRBV18 combines with J gene TRBJ2-1, with 9 positions matching TRBD1. The CDR3 totals 18 residues. J gave up 5 bases and V 0 bases, and 11 bases lay outside the gene matches. The germline V gene has CDR1 KGHSH and CDR2 LQKENI. CDR3 sequence (DNA): TGTGCCAGCTCACCACCGAGAGTTGGACAGGGGACAAACAATGAGCAGTTCTTC. This encodes CASSPPRVGQGTNNEQFF. Full variable domain (rest looked up from reference TRBV18 and TRBJ2-1): NAGVMQNPRHLVRRRGQEARLRCSPMKGHSHVYWYRQLPEEGLKFMVYLQKENIIDESGMPKERFSAEFPKEGPSILRIQQVVRGDSAAYFCASSPPRVGQGTNNEQFFGPGTRLTVL.

This clonotype was detected only a few times. The V call is TRBV4-2, the J call TRBJ2-7; tentatively, D is TRBD2 (5 bases). CDR1 LGHNA and CDR2 YNFKEQ come from the germline V gene. V shed 0 bases and J shed 2 bases, with 11 bases lying between them. There are 15 residues in the CDR3. CDR3 amino acids: CASSQDDGNPYEQYF. The CDR3 bases are TGTGCCAGCAGCCAAGATGACGGGAACCCCTACGAGCAGTACTTC.

This clonotype was counted only a few times. The gene calls are TRBV20-1 and TRBJ2-4; the D gene is possibly TRBD1 (5 bases). This CDR3 has 15 residues. Germline CDR1 reads DFQATT; CDR2 reads SNEGSKA (reference sequence). V gave up 3 bases and J gave up 0 bases, with 12 bases separating them. CDR3 in amino acids: CSASDSEAAKNIQYF. The DNA of the CDR3 is TGCAGTGCTAGTGACAGCGAAGCAGCCAAAAACATTCAGTACTTC.

This rearrangement joins TRBV6-5 to TRBJ2-7, with D possibly matching TRBD1 (5 bases). The CDR3 extends over 14 amino acids. Looked up from germline, CDR1 is MNHEY and CDR2 is SVGAGI. V was shortened by 4 bases and J by 2 bases, with 12 bases between the two germline ends. The CDR3 DNA sequence: TGTGCCAGCAGTTTCCTAGACAGTACCTACGAGCAGTACTTC. Translated: CASSFLDSTYEQYF.

The V gene is TRBV7-9, the J gene TRBJ2-1, with 9 bases identical to TRBD1. This CDR3 has 13 amino acids. From germline, CDR1 is SEHNR and CDR2 FQNEAQ (reference sequence). Trimming at V came to 1 base and at J to 11 bases, leaving 3 bases not matched to a gene. DNA for the CDR3: TGTGCCAGCAGCTTAGGCGGGACAGGGAAGCAGTTCTTC. Its translation is CASSLGGTGKQFF.

This clonotype was observed a few times. V is TRBV15 and J is TRBJ2-7; TRBD1 matches 8 bases. The CDR3 spans 12 residues. The junction had 3 bases not matched to a gene; V was cut back by 5 bases and J by 6 bases. The germline CDR1 and CDR2 sequences are LNHNV and YYDKDF (reference sequence). CDR3 DNA sequence: TGTGCCACCAGCGGACAGGGCGGCGAGCAGTACTTC. Translation gives CATSGQGGEQYF.

This clonotype was seen ten or more times. The V call is TRBV12-3 or TRBV12-4, the J call TRBJ1-2; D remains ambiguous. The CDR3 contains 13 residues. V was clipped by 5 bases and J by 8 bases, with 15 bases between them. The CDR3 region is CASSRTDYGGYTF. DNA for the CDR3: TGTGCCAGCAGTAGGACGGACTATGGGGGCTACACCTTC.

The chain carries TRBV7-9 and TRBJ1-1; D is unresolved. The CDR3 is 14 residues long. V was cut by 1 base and J by 0 bases, with 6 bases left in between. Per germline, CDR1 SEHNR and CDR2 FQNEAQ (reference sequence). The chain's CDR3 is CASSLGPLNTEAFF. The CDR3 region has the DNA TGTGCCAGCAGCTTAGGGCCCCTGAACACTGAAGCTTTCTTT.

The V and J genes are TRBV4-1 and TRBJ2-2; D is possibly TRBD1 or TRBD2 (7 bases each). Trimming took 0 bases from V and 5 from J, leaving 16 bases between them. Germline values: CDR1 MGHRA, CDR2 YSYEKL. The CDR3 has 17 amino acids. The CDR3 region has the DNA TGCGCCAGCAGCCAAGAGCCGCAGGGGGAGGGGACCGGGGAGCTGTTTTTT. This gives the protein CASSQEPQGEGTGELFF.

The J gene is TRBJ2-2, the V gene TRBV12-3 or TRBV12-4; perhaps D is TRBD1 or TRBD2 (5 bases each). This CDR3 is built from 15 residues. V was pared by 7 bases and J by 6 bases, with 18 bases between. The CDR3 coding sequence is TGTGCCAGCACCCCTTTAGCGTCGGGGCCCGGGGAGCTGTTTTTT. This codes for CASTPLASGPGELFF.

The chain recombines TRBV20-1 with TRBJ1-6, with unresolved D. The V gene lost 6 bases and the J gene lost 4 bases, with 19 bases spanning the gap. The CDR3 spans 16 residues. Per germline, CDR1 DFQATT and CDR2 SNEGSKA (reference sequence). CDR3 coding DNA: TGCAGTGCAGCCGATAGGCAGAGCCCTTATAATTCACCCCTCCACTTT. Protein: CSAADRQSPYNSPLHF.

The chain uses TRBV20-1 and TRBJ2-7; TRBD1 is a possible D gene (5 bases). Per the germline V gene, CDR1 is DFQATT and CDR2 is SNEGSKA (reference sequence). The V end lost 4 bases, the J end lost 1 base, and 14 bases lay between the germline ends. This CDR3 comprises 14 residues. DNA for the CDR3: TGCAGTGCTACTGATTCAGGGCCTTCCTACGAGCAGTACTTC. It codes for CSATDSGPSYEQYF.

V usage is TRBV20-1 and J usage is TRBJ2-1; no definite D call. The V end was cut by 6 bases, the J end by 4 bases, with 13 bases between. CDR1 and CDR2 (germline): DFQATT, SNEGSKA (reference sequence). The CDR3 contains 13 residues. The CDR3 protein is CSAPLESYNEQFF. DNA for the CDR3: TGCAGTGCCCCCTTGGAAAGTTACAATGAGCAGTTCTTC.

This clonotype was detected only once. The chain uses TRBV9 and TRBJ2-5; D might be TRBD1 or TRBD2, each matching 6 bases. CDR1 and CDR2 from the germline V gene are SGDLS and YYNGEE. The CDR3 extends over 16 amino acids. Trimming left V 4 bases short and J 6 bases short, with 22 bases between. CDR3 loop: CASSSSLTGGGQTQYF. CDR3 sequence (DNA): TGTGCCAGCAGCTCATCCTTGACAGGTGGGGGGCAGACCCAGTACTTC.

The J gene is TRBJ1-6, the V gene TRBV19, with D unclear. CDR1 is LNHDA, CDR2 SQIVND, per germline (reference sequence). The CDR3 sequence is 16 residues long. V shed 3 bases and J shed 0 bases, with 9 bases lying between them. CDR3 loop: CASSIVGGSYNSPLHF. CDR3 DNA: TGTGCCAGTAGTATCGTCGGAGGCTCCTATAATTCACCCCTCCACTTT.